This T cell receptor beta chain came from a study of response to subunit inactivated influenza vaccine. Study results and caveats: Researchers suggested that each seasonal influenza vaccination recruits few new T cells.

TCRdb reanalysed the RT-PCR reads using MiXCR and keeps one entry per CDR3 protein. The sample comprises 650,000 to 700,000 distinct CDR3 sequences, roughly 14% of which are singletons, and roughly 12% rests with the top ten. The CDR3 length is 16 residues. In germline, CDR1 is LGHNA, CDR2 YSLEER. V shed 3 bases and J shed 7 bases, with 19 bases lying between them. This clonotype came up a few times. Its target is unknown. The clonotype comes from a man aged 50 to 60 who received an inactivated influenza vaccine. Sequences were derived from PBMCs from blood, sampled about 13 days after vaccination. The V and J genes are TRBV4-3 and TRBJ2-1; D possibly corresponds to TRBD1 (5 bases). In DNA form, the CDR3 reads TGCGCCAGCAGCCAGGAGAGTGACAGATGGTATAATGAGCAGTTCTTC. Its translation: CASSQESDRWYNEQFF.